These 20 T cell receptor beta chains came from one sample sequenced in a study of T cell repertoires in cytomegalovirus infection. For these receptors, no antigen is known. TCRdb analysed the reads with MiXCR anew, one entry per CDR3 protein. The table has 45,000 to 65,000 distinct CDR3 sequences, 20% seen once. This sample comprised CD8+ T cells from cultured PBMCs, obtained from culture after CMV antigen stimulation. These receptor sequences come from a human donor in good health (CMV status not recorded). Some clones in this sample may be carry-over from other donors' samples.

The CDR3 spells CASSSSHRGIEKLFF. The CDR3 DNA is TGTGCCAGCAGCTCATCCCACCGGGGGATTGAAAAACTGTTTTTT. This sequence joins TRBV7-6 and TRBJ1-4, with D perhaps matching TRBD1 (5 bases). CDR1 and CDR2 from the germline V gene are SGHVS and FNYEAQ. V lost 4 bases, J lost 7 bases, and 16 bases lay in between. The CDR3 runs to 15 residues. The variable domain in full, completed from reference TRBV7-6 and TRBJ1-4, reads GAGVSQSPRYKVTKRGQDVALRCDPISGHVSLYWYRQALGQGPEFLTYFNYEAQQDKSGLPNDRFSAERPEGSISTLTIQRTEQRDSAMYRCASSSSHRGIEKLFFGSGTQLSVL.

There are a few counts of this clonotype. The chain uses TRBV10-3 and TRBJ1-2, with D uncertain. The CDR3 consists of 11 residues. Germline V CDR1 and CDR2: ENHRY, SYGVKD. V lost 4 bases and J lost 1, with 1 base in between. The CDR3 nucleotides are TGTGCCATCAGTGGTAACTATGGCTACACCTTC. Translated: CAISGNYGYTF.

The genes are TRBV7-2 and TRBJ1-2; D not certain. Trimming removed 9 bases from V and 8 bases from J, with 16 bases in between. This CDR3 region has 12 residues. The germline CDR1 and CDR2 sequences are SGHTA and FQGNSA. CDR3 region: CASQSGALGYTF. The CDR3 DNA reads TGTGCCAGTCAATCGGGAGCCCTCGGCTACACCTTC. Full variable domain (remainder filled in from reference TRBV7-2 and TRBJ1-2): GAGVSQSPSNKVTEKGKDVELRCDPISGHTALYWYRQSLGQGLEFLIYFQGNSAPDKSGLPSDRFSAERTGGSVSTLTIQRTQQEDSAVYLCASQSGALGYTFGSGTRLTVV.

The chain's CDR3 is CSARDLVTAETNYGYTF. The CDR3 nucleotides are TGCAGTGCTAGAGATCTCGTCACCGCCGAGACTAACTATGGCTACACCTTC. The rearrangement uses TRBV20-1 and TRBJ1-2; D ambiguous. The germline V and J ends were trimmed by 0 bases and 0 bases, with 17 bases remaining between them. CDR1 is DFQATT, CDR2 SNEGSKA, per germline (reference sequence). The CDR3 extends over 17 amino acids.

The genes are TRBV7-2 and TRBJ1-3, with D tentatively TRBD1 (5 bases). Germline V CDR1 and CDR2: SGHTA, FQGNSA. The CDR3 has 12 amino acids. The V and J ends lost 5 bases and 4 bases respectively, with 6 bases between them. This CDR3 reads CASSPGGNTIYF. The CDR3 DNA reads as TGTGCCAGCAGCCCAGGGGGAAACACCATATATTTT.

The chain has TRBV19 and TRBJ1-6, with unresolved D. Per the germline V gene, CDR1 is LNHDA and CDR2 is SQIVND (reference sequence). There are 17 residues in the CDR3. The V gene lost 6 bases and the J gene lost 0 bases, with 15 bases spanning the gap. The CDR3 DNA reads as TGTGCCAGTAGGCCCAAGCTCGGGAGCTCCTATAATTCACCCCTCCACTTT. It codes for CASRPKLGSSYNSPLHF. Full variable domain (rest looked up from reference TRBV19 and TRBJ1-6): DGGITQSPKYLFRKEGQNVTLSCEQNLNHDAMYWYRQDPGQGLRLIYYSQIVNDFQKGDIAEGYSVSREKKESFPLTVTSAQKNPTAFYLCASRPKLGSSYNSPLHFGNGTRLTVT.

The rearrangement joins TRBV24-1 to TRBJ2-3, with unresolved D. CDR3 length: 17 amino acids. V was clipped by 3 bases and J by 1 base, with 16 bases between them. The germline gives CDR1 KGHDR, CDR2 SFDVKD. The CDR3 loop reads CATSDENFLGGTDTQYF. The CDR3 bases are TGTGCCACCAGTGATGAGAACTTCCTAGGAGGCACAGATACGCAGTATTTT.

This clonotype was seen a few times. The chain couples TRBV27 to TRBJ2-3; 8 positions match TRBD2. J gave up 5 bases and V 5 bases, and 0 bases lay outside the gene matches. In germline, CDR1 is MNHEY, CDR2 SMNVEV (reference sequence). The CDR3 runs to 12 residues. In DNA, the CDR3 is TGTGCCAGCAGTCGGGAGGGAGATACGCAGTATTTT. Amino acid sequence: CASSREGDTQYF.

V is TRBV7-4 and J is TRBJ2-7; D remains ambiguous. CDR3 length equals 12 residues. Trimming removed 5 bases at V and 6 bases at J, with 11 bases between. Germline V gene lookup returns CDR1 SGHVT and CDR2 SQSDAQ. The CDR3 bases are TGTGCCAGCAGCCAAGGTAGGCCCGAGCAGTACTTC. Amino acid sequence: CASSQGRPEQYF.

CDR3 DNA sequence: TGTGCCAGCAGCTTACTCGGGGGAAACAATGAGCAGTTCTTC. Translation gives CASSLLGGNNEQFF. The chain uses TRBV7-2 and TRBJ2-1, with D possibly being TRBD2 (6 bases). V lost 2 bases to trimming and J lost 5 bases, with 10 bases between them. Germline V gene sequence: CDR1 SGHTA, CDR2 FQGNSA. CDR3 length: 14 amino acids.

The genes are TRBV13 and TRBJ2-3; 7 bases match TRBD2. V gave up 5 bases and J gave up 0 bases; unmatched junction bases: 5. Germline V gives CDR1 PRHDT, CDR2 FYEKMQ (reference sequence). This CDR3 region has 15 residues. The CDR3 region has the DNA TGTGCCAGCAGCCCAGCGGGGCTTAGCACAGATACGCAGTATTTT. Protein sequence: CASSPAGLSTDTQYF.

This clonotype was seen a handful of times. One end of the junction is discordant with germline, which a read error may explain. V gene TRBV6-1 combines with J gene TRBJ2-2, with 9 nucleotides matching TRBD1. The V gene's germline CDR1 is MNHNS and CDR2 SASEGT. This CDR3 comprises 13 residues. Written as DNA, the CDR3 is TGCTTGTCGGACAGGGGTGGCACCGGGGAGCTGTTTTTT. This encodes CLSDRGGTGELFF.

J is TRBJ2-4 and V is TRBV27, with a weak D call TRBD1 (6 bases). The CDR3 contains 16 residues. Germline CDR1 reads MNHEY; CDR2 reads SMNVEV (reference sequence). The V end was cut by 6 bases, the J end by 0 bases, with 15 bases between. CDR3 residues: CASRPITGLAKNIQYF. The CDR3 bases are TGTGCCAGCAGGCCCATAACAGGGTTAGCCAAAAACATTCAGTACTTC.

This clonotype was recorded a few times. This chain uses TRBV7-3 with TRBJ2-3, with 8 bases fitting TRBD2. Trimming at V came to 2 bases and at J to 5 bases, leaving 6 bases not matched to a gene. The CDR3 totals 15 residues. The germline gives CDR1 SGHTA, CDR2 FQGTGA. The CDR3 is CASSLGAGGGDTQYF. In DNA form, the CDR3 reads TGTGCCAGCAGCTTAGGTGCGGGGGGAGGAGATACGCAGTATTTT.

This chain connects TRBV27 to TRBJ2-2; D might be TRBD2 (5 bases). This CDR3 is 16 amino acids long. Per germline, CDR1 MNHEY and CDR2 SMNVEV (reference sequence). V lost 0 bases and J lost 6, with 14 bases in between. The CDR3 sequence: CASSLSGGGRPGELFF. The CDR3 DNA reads TGTGCCAGCAGTTTATCGGGCGGCGGGCGCCCCGGGGAGCTGTTTTTT.

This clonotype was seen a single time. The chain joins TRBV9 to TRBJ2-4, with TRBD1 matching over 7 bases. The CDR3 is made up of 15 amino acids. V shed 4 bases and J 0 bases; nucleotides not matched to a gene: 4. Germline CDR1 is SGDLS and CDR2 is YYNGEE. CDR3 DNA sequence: TGTGCCAGCAGCCCCGACAGGGTAGCCAAAAACATTCAGTACTTC. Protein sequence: CASSPDRVAKNIQYF.

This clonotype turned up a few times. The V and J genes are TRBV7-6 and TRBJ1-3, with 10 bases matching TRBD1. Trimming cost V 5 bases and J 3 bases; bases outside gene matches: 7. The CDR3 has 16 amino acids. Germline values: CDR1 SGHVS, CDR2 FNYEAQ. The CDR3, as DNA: TGTGCCAGCAGCGACTTCGACAGGGGGCATGGAAACACCATATATTTT. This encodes CASSDFDRGHGNTIYF. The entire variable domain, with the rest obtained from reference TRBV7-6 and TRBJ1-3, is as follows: GAGVSQSPRYKVTKRGQDVALRCDPISGHVSLYWYRQALGQGPEFLTYFNYEAQQDKSGLPNDRFSAERPEGSISTLTIQRTEQRDSAMYRCASSDFDRGHGNTIYFGEGSWLTVV.

The CDR3 region is CASSYSQTPSGEAFF. The CDR3 nucleotides read TGTGCCAGCAGTTACTCGCAAACCCCCTCAGGTGAAGCTTTCTTT. The chain employs TRBV6-2 or TRBV6-3 and TRBJ1-1; D uncertain. Trimming took off 0 bases at V and 7 bases at J, with 15 bases between the two ends. The germline V gene has CDR1 MNHEY and CDR2 SVGEGT. CDR3 size: 15 residues.

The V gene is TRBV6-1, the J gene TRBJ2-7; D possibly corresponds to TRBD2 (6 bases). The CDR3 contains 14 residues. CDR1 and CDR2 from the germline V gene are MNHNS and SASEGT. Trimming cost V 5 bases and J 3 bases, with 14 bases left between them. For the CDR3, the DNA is TGTGCCAGCAGTCGAGGGACTGGATACTACGAGCAGTACTTC. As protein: CASSRGTGYYEQYF.

This CDR3 is CASGPGQGAGELFF. The CDR3 DNA is TGTGCTAGTGGTCCCGGACAGGGGGCCGGGGAGCTGTTTTTT. The chain is built from TRBV12-5 and TRBJ2-2, with 10 bases matching TRBD1. CDR3 size: 14 residues. Per germline, CDR1 LGHNT and CDR2 FRNRAP. Losses at the gene ends were 5 bases for V and 6 bases for J; bases not matched to a gene: 3. Full variable domain (missing parts from reference TRBV12-5 and TRBJ2-2): DARVTQTPRHKVTEMGQEVTMRCQPILGHNTVFWYRQTMMQGLELLAYFRNRAPLDDSGMPKDRFSAEMPDATLATLKIQPSEPRDSAVYFCASGPGQGAGELFFGEGSRLTVL.